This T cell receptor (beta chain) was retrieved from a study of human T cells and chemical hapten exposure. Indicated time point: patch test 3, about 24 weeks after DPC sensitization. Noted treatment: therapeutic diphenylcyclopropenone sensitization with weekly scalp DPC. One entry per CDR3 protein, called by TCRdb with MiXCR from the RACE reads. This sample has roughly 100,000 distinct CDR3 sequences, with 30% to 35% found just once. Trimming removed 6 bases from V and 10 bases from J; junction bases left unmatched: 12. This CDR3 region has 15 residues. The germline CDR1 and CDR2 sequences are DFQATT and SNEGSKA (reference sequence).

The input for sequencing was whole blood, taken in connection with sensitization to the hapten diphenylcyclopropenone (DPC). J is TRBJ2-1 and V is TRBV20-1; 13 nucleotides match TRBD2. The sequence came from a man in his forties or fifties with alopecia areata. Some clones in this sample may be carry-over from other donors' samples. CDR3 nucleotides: TGCAGTGCGCGCCCTGGACTAGCGGGAGCCGGGGAGCAGTTCTTC. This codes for CSARPGLAGAGEQFF.